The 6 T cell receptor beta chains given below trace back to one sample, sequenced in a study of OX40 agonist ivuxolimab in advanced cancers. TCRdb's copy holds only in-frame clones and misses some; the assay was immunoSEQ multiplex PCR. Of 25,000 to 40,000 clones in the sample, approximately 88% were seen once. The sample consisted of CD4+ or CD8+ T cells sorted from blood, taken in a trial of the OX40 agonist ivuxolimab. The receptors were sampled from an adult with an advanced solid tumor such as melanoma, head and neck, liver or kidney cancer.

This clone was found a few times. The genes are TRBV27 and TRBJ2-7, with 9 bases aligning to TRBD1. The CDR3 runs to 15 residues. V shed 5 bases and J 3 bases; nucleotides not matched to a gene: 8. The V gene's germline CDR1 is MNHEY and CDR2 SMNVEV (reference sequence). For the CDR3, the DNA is TGTGCCAGCAGTGCATCCGGGACAGGGTACTACGAGCAGTACTTC. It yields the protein CASSASGTGYYEQYF.

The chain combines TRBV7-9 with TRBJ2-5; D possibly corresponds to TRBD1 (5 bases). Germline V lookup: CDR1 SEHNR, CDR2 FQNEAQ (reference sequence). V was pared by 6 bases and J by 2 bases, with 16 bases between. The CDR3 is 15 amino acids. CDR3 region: CASRSRELAQETQYF. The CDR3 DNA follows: TGTGCCAGCAGATCCAGGGAACTTGCTCAAGAGACCCAGTACTTC.

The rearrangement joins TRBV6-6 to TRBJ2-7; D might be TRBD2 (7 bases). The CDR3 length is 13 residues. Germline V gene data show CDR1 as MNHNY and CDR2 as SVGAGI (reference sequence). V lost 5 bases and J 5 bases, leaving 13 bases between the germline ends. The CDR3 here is CASSLRGGNEQYF. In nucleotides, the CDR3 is TGTGCCAGCAGTCTAAGGGGGGGAAACGAGCAGTACTTC.

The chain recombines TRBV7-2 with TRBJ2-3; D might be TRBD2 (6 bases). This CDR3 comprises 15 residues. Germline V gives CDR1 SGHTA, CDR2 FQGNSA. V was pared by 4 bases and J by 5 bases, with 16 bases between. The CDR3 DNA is TGTGCCAGCAGCTCAACCGGGACTGGAGGAGATACGCAGTATTTT. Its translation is CASSSTGTGGDTQYF.

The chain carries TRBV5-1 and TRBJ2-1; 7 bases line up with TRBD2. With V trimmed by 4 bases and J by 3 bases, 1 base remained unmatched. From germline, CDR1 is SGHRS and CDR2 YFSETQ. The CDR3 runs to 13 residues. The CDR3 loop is CASSRDYYNEQFF. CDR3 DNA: TGCGCCAGCAGCCGGGACTACTACAATGAGCAGTTCTTC. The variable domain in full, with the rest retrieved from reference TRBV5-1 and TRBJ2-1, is KAGVTQTPRYLIKTRGQQVTLSCSPISGHRSVSWYQQTPGQGLQFLFEYFSETQRNKGNFPGRFSGRQFSNSRSEMNVSTLELGDSALYLCASSRDYYNEQFFGPGTRLTVL.

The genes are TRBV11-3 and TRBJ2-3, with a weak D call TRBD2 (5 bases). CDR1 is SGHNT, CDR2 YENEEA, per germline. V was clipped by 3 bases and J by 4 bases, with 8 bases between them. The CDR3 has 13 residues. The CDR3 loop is CASSFGLSDTQYF. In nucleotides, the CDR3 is TGTGCCAGCAGCTTCGGACTTTCAGATACGCAGTATTTT.